Sequencing of this T cell receptor (beta chain) was carried out in a study of T cell repertoires in cytomegalovirus infection. Turning to the study itself: Researchers turned to recently identified HLA-C-restricted CMV epitopes as well as well-studied HLA-B-restricted ones. An indication of both CMV infection and matching HLA type came from public TCR beta signatures.

TCRdb re-called the reads with MiXCR, one entry per CDR3 protein. The table includes approximately 730,000 distinct CDR3 sequences, about 28% detected once. Study-level results: Summed frequency of public TCR beta families distinguished CMV carriers with the relevant HLA. HLA-C-restricted TCR beta clonotypes specific for CMV led the ex vivo response.

The CDR3 runs 16 residues. V lost 4 bases to trimming and J lost 1 base; unmatched junction nucleotides: 8. Per germline, CDR1 SGHTS and CDR2 YDEGEE. With respect to this clonotype: Its specificity is not known.

The gene calls are TRBV5-8 and TRBJ1-2; TRBD1 agrees at 9 bases. The sample in question was cultured CD8+ T cells from PBMCs, obtained from culture after CMV antigen stimulation. This TCR was sampled from a human donor in good health (CMV status not recorded). Some clones in this sample may be carry-over from other donors' samples. The CDR3: CASSIRDRELNYGYTF. CDR3 DNA: TGTGCCAGCAGCATCCGGGACAGGGAGCTTAACTATGGCTACACCTTC.